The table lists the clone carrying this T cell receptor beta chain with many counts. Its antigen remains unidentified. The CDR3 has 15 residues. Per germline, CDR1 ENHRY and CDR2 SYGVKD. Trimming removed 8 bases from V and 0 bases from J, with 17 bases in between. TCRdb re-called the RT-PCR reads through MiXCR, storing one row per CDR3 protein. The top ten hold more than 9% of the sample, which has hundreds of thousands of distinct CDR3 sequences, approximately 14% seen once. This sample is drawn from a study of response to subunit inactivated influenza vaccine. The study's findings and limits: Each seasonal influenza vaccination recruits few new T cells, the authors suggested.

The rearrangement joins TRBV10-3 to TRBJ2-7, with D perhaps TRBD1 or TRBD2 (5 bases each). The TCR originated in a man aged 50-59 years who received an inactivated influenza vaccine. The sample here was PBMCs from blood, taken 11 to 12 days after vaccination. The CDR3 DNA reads TGTGCCATCGCGGAGCGAGGGGATAGCTCCTACGAGCAGTACTTC. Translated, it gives CAIAERGDSSYEQYF.